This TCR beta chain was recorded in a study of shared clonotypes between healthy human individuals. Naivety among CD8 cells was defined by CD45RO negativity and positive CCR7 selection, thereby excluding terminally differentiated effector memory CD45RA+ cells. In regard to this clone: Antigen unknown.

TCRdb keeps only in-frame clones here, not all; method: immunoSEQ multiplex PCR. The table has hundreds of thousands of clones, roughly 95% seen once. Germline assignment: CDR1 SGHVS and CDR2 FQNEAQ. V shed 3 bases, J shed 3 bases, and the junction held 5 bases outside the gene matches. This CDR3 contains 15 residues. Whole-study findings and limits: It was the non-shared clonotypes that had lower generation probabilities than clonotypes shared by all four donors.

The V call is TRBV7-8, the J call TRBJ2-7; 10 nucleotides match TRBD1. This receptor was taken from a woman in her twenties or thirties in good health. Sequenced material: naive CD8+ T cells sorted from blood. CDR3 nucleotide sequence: TGTGCCAGCAGCTTGTGGACAGGGGGGTACTACGAGCAGTACTTC. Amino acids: CASSLWTGGYYEQYF.